This T cell receptor (beta chain) came from a study of Graves' ophthalmopathy and Graves' hyperthyroidism. From RNA, the CDR3 regions of TCR beta chains were amplified and sequenced. RT-PCR was first run with HTBI primers, then multiplex PCR in a second round. TCRdb re-called the multiplex PCR reads with MiXCR, one entry per CDR3 protein. The data contain a few hundred thousand distinct CDR3 sequences, about a sixth of them seen just once; the ten biggest clones take up roughly 2.6%. This clonotype was counted between two and nine times. Germline V gene sequence: CDR1 LGHDT, CDR2 YNNKEL (reference sequence). Germline trimming cut 4 bases from V and 3 bases from J; bases unmatched to any gene: 11. This CDR3 has 16 amino acids.

The V and J genes are TRBV3-1 and TRBJ2-7; 8 bases agree with TRBD2. The clonotype comes from an adult woman with stable Graves' hyperthyroidism. Sequencing was done on a sample of peripheral blood. In DNA form, the CDR3 reads TGTGCCAGCAGCCCAACCACTAGCGGTTTACTCTACGAGCAGTACTTC. Its translation: CASSPTTSGLLYEQYF.